Below are 2 T cell receptor beta chains sequenced from a single sample in a study of a mutant IDH1 vaccine in newly diagnosed glioma. Time point specified: week 23, last vaccination. With topical imiquimod, each dose of the vaccine consisted of 300 ug of mutant IDH1 20-mer peptide. For these receptors, no antigen is known. The repertoire was sequenced with immunoSEQ multiplex PCR; TCRdb's copy has only in-frame clones and lacks some. The table includes around 39,000 clones, around 85% detected once. The sample consisted of PBMCs, taken from a glioma patient whose treatment included an IDH1 peptide vaccine. The receptors stem from a woman between 18 and 29 years old with glioma. Some clones in this sample may be carry-over from other donors' samples.

The chain joins TRBV5-1 to TRBJ2-7, with TRBD1 identical over 8 bases. Germline assignment: CDR1 SGHRS and CDR2 YFSETQ. The CDR3 is 14 amino acids. V shed 4 bases and J 0 bases; nucleotides not matched to a gene: 3. This CDR3 reads CASSIGTGSYEQYF. DNA of the CDR3: TGCGCCAGCAGCATAGGGACAGGCTCCTACGAGCAGTACTTC. Complete variable domain (other parts from reference TRBV5-1 and TRBJ2-7): KAGVTQTPRYLIKTRGQQVTLSCSPISGHRSVSWYQQTPGQGLQFLFEYFSETQRNKGNFPGRFSGRQFSNSRSEMNVSTLELGDSALYLCASSIGTGSYEQYFGPGTRLTVT.

This clone turned up a few times. The chain is built from TRBV9 and TRBJ1-1, with a weak D call TRBD1 (6 bases). The CDR3 spans 14 residues. Deletions cut 3 bases from V and 2 bases from J, with 11 bases between. The germline V gene has CDR1 SGDLS and CDR2 YYNGEE. The CDR3 is CASSEGGTNTEAFF. The CDR3 DNA follows: TGTGCCAGCAGCGAGGGGGGGACCAACACTGAAGCTTTCTTT.